This TCR beta chain was identified in a study of regulatory T cells in long-lasting Graves disease. Through Arm-PCR of CDR3 regions and iRepertoire HTBI primers, TCR beta libraries were built. One entry per CDR3 protein, called by TCRdb with MiXCR from the multiplex PCR reads. This sample has around 460,000 distinct CDR3 sequences, with 22% found just once. Germline-derived CDR1 and CDR2 are DFQATT and SNEGSKA (reference sequence). This CDR3 has 15 residues. V lost 3 bases to trimming and J lost 4 bases, with 16 bases between them. Time point given: persistent/refractory GD, antithyroid drugs over 5 years with positive TRAb. With RNA extracted from PBMCs as input, the TCR library was made.

The TCR was taken from a female donor with Graves disease. This chain joins TRBV20-1 and TRBJ2-1; D is undetermined. The sequenced sample was peripheral blood mononuclear cells (PBMCs), obtained when the disease was refractory, from a patient treated with antithyroid drugs. In nucleotides, the CDR3 is TGCAGTGCTAGGTGGATTGGCGGAGCTTACAATGAGCAGTTCTTC. This translates into CSARWIGGAYNEQFF.